The present T cell receptor beta chain was sequenced within a study of control samples from healthy donors and cancer patients. The CDR3 totals 15 residues. V dropped 2 bases and J dropped 2 bases, with 12 bases sitting between them. CDR1 is MNHEY and CDR2 is SMNVEV in the germline V gene (reference sequence). TCRdb keeps only in-frame clones here, not all; method: immunoSEQ multiplex PCR. The sample has about 210,000 clones, and its top ten clones hold under 2.5%. The chain has TRBV27 and TRBJ1-2; TRBD1 is a possible D gene (6 bases). This clonotype was sampled from a woman under 40 in good health. Sequenced sample: blood. CDR3 residues: CASSLIAGVNYGYTF. Here the CDR3 DNA reads TGTGCCAGCAGTTTAATCGCAGGGGTGAACTATGGCTACACCTTC.